The entry below describes one T cell receptor (beta chain). What it binds is unknown. This CDR3 is built from 16 residues. These data are taken from a study of OX40 agonist ivuxolimab in advanced cancers. TCRdb's table, derived via immunoSEQ multiplex PCR, lists solely in-frame clones and lacks some. The data hold under 55,000 clones, with roughly nine tenths observed a single time. Study outcomes and limitations: The CD4+ and CD8+ T cells in the blood had expanded clonally by week 6 at 0.1 to 3.0 mg/kg.

Samples were taken at baseline and on day 1 of cycles 4 and 7. Sequences were derived from CD4+ or CD8+ T cells sorted from blood, sampled in a trial of the OX40 agonist ivuxolimab. The sequence was collected from an adult with an advanced solid tumor such as melanoma, head and neck, liver or kidney cancer. The V call is TRBV21-1, the J call TRBJ2-7; TRBD2, the table's D call, lacks a check against the DNA. TRBV21-1 is tagged as a pseudogene. The CDR3 loop is CASENGGGGGVYEQYF. The CDR3 DNA is TGTGCCAGCGAAAATGGGGGCGGCGGGGGGGTCTACGAGCAGTACTTC.